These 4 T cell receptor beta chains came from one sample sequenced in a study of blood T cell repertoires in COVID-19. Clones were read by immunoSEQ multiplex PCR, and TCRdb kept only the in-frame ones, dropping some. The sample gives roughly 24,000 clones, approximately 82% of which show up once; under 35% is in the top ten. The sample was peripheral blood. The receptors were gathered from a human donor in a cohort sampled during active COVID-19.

The chain's CDR3 is CASSLLTGMNTEAFF. CDR3 sequence (DNA): TGTGCCAGCTCACTGCTGACAGGGATGAACACTGAAGCTTTCTTT. The V gene is TRBV18, the J gene TRBJ1-1; 7 bases agree with TRBD1. V lost 4 bases to trimming and J lost 0 bases; unmatched junction nucleotides: 5. CDR1 is KGHSH and CDR2 is LQKENI in the germline V gene. This CDR3 spans 15 amino acids.

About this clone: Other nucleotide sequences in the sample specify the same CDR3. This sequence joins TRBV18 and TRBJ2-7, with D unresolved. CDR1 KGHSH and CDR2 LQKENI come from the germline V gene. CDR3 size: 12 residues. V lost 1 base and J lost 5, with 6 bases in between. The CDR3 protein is CASSPQRDEQYF. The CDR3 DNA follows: TGTGCCAGCTCACCACAACGGGACGAGCAGTACTTC.

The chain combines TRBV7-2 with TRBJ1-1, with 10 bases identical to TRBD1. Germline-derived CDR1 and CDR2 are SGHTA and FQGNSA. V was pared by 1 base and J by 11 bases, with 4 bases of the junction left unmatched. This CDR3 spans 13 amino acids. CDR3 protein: CASSLGLGQGAFF. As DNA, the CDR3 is TGTGCCAGCAGCTTAGGGTTGGGACAGGGGGCTTTCTTT.

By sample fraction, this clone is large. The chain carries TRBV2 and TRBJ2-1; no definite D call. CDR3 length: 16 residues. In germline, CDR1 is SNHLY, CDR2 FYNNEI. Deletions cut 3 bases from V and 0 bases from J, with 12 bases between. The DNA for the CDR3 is TGTGCCAGCAGTGATCCGGCGGTGAGCTCCTACAATGAGCAGTTCTTC. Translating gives CASSDPAVSSYNEQFF.